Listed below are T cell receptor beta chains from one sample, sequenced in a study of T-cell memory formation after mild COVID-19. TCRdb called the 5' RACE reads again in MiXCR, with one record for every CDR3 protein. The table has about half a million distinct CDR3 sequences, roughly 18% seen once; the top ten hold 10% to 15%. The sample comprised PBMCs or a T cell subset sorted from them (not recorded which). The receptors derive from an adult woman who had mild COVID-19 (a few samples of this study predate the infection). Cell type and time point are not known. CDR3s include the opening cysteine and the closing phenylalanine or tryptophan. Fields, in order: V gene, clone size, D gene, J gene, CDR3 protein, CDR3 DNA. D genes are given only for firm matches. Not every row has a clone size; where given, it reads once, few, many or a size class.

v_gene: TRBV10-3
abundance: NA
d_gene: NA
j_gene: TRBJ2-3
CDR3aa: CAIRGLADTQYF
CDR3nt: TGTGCCATCAGGGGACTGGCAGATACGCAGTATTTT

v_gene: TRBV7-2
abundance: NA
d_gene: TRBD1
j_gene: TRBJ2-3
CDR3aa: CASSSRGTGTGDTQYF
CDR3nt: TGTGCCAGCAGCTCTAGGGGGACAGGGACCGGAGATACGCAGTATTTT

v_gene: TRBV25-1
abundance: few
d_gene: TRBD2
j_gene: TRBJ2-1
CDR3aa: CAIQCGLAGYNEQFF
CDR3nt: TGTGCCATCCAGTGTGGACTAGCGGGGTACAATGAGCAGTTCTTC

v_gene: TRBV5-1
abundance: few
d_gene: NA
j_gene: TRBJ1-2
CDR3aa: CASSVQGEGNYGYTF
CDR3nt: TGCGCCAGCAGCGTACAGGGTGAGGGGAACTATGGCTACACCTTC

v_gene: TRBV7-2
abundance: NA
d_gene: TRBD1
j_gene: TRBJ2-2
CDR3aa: CASSLGQGDTGELFF
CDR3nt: TGTGCCAGCAGCTTGGGACAGGGGGACACCGGGGAGCTGTTTTTT

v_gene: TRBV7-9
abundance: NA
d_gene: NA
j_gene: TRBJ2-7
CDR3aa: CASSLWELQYEQYF
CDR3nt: TGTGCCAGCAGCCTTTGGGAACTCCAATACGAGCAGTACTTC

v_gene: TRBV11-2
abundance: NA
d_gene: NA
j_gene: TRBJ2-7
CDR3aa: CASSLEGGSPGQYF
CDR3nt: TGTGCCAGCAGCTTAGAAGGGGGATCGCCAGGGCAGTACTTC

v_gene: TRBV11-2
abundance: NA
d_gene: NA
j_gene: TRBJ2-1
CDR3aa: CASSLARLGGYYNEQFF
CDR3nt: TGTGCCAGCAGCTTAGCGCGTCTTGGGGGCTATTACAATGAGCAGTTCTTC

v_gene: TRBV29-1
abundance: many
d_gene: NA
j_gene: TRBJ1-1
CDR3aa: CSVGGWNTEAFF
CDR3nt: TGCAGCGTTGGGGGGTGGAACACTGAAGCTTTCTTT

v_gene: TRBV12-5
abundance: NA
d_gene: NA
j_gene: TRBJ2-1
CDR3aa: CASGLPKGLHDRREYTYNEQFF
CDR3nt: TGTGCTAGTGGTTTGCCCAAGGGCCTACATGACCGTAGGGAATATACCTACAATGAGCAGTTCTTC

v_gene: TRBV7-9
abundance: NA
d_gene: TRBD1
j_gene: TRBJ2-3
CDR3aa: CASSLVRDRGHADTQYF
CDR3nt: TGTGCCAGCAGCTTAGTACGGGACAGGGGGCACGCAGATACGCAGTATTTT

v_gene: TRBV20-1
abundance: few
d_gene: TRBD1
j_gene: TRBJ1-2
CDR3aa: CSPWGGQGDYGYTF
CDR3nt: TGCAGCCCTTGGGGCGGACAGGGAGATTATGGCTACACCTTC

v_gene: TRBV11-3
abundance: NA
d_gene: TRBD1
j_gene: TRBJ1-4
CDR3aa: CASSLDRDRDEKLFF
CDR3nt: TGTGCCAGCAGCTTAGACCGGGACAGGGATGAAAAACTGTTTTTT

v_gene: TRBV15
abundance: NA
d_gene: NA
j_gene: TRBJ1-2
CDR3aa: CATSRDLQNYGYTF
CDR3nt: TGTGCCACCAGCAGAGATTTACAGAACTATGGCTACACCTTC

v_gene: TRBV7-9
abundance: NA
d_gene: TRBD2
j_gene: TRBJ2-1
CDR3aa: CASSLDGLAGAPYNEQFF
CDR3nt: TGTGCCAGCAGCTTAGATGGGCTAGCGGGAGCTCCCTACAATGAGCAGTTCTTC

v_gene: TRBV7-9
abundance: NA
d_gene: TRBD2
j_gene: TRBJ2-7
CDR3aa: CASSLGGTSGSVVYEQYF
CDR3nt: TGTGCCAGCAGCTTAGGTGGTACTAGCGGGAGCGTCGTCTACGAGCAGTACTTC

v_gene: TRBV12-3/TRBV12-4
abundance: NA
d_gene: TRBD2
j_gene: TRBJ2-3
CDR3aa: CASSPGLAGGWGGPDTQYF
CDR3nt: TGTGCCAGCAGCCCCGGACTAGCGGGGGGCTGGGGAGGTCCGGATACGCAGTATTTT

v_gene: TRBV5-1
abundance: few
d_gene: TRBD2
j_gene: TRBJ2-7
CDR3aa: CASSLNSGSVSYEQYF
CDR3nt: TGCGCCAGCAGCTTGAATAGCGGGAGCGTTTCCTACGAGCAGTACTTC

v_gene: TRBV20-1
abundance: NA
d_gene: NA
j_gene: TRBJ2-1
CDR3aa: CSARGKTAISSSYNEQFF
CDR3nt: TGCAGTGCTAGAGGCAAGACGGCTATATCAAGCTCCTACAATGAGCAGTTCTTC

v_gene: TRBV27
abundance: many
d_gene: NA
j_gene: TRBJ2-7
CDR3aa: CASGTAGGWEQYF
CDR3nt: TGTGCCAGCGGCACCGCAGGGGGGTGGGAGCAGTACTTC

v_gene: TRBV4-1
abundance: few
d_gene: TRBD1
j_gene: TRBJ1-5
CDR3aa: CASSQTGEQPQHF
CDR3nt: TGCGCCAGCAGCCAAACAGGGGAACAGCCCCAGCATTTT

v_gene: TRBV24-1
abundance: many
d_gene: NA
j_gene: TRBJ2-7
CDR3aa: CATQQGHEQYF
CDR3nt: TGTGCCACCCAACAGGGCCACGAGCAGTACTTC

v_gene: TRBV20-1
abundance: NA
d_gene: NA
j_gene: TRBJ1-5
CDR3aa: CSARPSQGQPQHF
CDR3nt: TGCAGTGCTAGACCGAGCCAGGGTCAGCCCCAGCATTTT